Listed here are 15 T cell receptor beta chains from one sample, sequenced in a study of T cells in women clearing cervical HPV infection. Produced via immunoSEQ multiplex PCR; TCRdb's table is partial and in-frame only. This sample's table has around 31,000 clones. The sequencing sample was made of blood buffy coat. Source of these receptors: a woman between 18 and 70 years old with a cervical HPV16 infection that either progressed to CIN3+ or cleared (not recorded which).

Comment on this clone: The missing CDR3 end, 3 residues past where the read stops, is filled in from the germline J gene. V is TRBV20-1 and J is TRBJ1-6; 8 bases line up with TRBD1. Germline V CDR1 and CDR2: DFQATT, SNEGSKA (reference sequence). The CDR3 is 15 amino acids. The V and J ends lost 6 bases and 6 bases, in that order; junction bases with no gene match: 10. The CDR3 loop is CSAKEYGQGNSPLHF. The sequenced part of the CDR3 DNA is TGCAGTGCCAAGGAATACGGACAGGGTAATTCACCC.

The CDR3 is CASSEAPHSNQPQHF. Incomplete CDR3 DNA: TGTGCCAGCAGTGAAGCCCCACATAGCAATCAGCCC. V usage is TRBV6-1 and J usage is TRBJ1-5; D unresolved. The read finishes 3 residues shy of the CDR3 end, and the germline J gene is used to complete it. The CDR3 contains 15 residues. V lost 0 bases and J 0 bases, leaving 6 bases between the germline ends. Looked up from germline, CDR1 is MNHNS and CDR2 is SASEGT.

About this clone itself: The read ends 3 residues shy of where the CDR3 ends; the end is completed using the germline J gene. The rearrangement links TRBV20-1 to TRBJ2-7; tentatively, D is TRBD2 (6 bases). The germline CDR1 and CDR2 sequences are DFQATT and SNEGSKA (reference sequence). The CDR3 is made up of 14 amino acids. V lost 5 bases to trimming and J lost 0 bases, with 14 bases between them. The CDR3 spells CSASRDSHSYEQYF. The covered CDR3 bases are TGCAGTGCTTCCCGGGACTCTCACTCCTACGAG.

A note on this clone: The CDR3 extends 3 residues past the end of the read, so its final part is completed from the germline J gene. This chain uses TRBV6-2 or TRBV6-3 with TRBJ2-3, with TRBD1 matching over 7 bases. J was trimmed by 2 bases and V by 7 bases; bases with no gene match: 6. CDR1 and CDR2 (germline): MNHEY, SVGEGT. This CDR3 region has 14 residues. CDR3 DNA (partial): TGTGCCAGCACTCCGACAGGGTACACAGATACG. This codes for CASTPTGYTDT. The whole CDR3 protein is CASTPTGYTDTQYF.

On this clone itself: The CDR3 extends 3 residues past the end of the read, so its final part is completed from the germline J gene. The chain has TRBV20-1 and TRBJ2-3; tentatively, D is TRBD1 or TRBD2 (6 bases each). Germline loops: CDR1 DFQATT, CDR2 SNEGSKA (reference sequence). Trimming pared 3 bases from V and 5 bases from J, leaving 15 bases between. CDR3 length: 14 residues. This CDR3 is CSARGEQGGDTQYF. The CDR3 DNA, read in part, is TGCAGTGCTAGGGGGGAACAGGGAGGAGATACG.

Of note for this clone: The sequence runs out 3 residues before the end of the CDR3; the remainder is reconstructed from the germline J gene. The chain couples TRBV19 to TRBJ1-1, with D uncertain. V was cut by 3 bases and J by 5 bases, with 7 bases left in between. This CDR3 comprises 12 residues. CDR1 LNHDA and CDR2 SQIVND come from the germline V gene (reference sequence). Here the CDR3 reads CASSIRGTEAFF. Partial CDR3 DNA: TGTGCCAGTAGTATCCGCGGGACTGAA.

Worth noting for this clone: The read gets to within 3 residues of the CDR3 end, and the germline J gene fills in the rest. This sequence joins TRBV6-1 and TRBJ2-7; 9 bases are shared with TRBD1. Germline loops: CDR1 MNHNS, CDR2 SASEGT. V shed 4 bases and J 3 bases; nucleotides not matched to a gene: 7. This CDR3 spans 15 amino acids. The CDR3 loop reads CASSASGTGIYEQYF. The covered CDR3 bases are TGTGCCAGCAGTGCCTCCGGGACAGGGATCTACGAG.

A remark on this clone: Sequencing ends 3 residues short of the CDR3 end; the germline J gene provides the rest. The J gene is TRBJ1-5, the V gene TRBV4-1; TRBD1 agrees at 10 bases. The CDR3 extends over 16 amino acids. Unmatched junction bases numbered 8, after V lost 1 base and J lost 8 bases. Germline-derived CDR1 and CDR2 are MGHRA and YSYEKL. CDR3 DNA, as far as it was read: TGCGCCAGCAGCCAAGGGGACAGGGGCCTTATTGAGCCC. It specifies CASSQGDRGLIEP. The whole CDR3 sequence is CASSQGDRGLIEPQHF.

Notes on this clone: The read terminates 3 residues before the CDR3 end, so the remaining end is supplied by the germline J gene. The chain employs TRBV20-1 and TRBJ2-5; 8 bases line up with TRBD2. CDR1 is DFQATT, CDR2 SNEGSKA, per germline (reference sequence). V shed 5 bases and J 5 bases; nucleotides not matched to a gene: 4. The CDR3 totals 12 residues. The CDR3 spells CSAGTSWETQYF. The CDR3 DNA, read in part, is TGCAGTGCTGGGACTAGTTGGGAGACC.

Of note for this clone: Read data end 3 residues before the CDR3 end; the end is taken from the germline J gene. The chain couples TRBV6-2 or TRBV6-3 to TRBJ1-2; 7 bases agree with TRBD1. The CDR3 totals 16 residues. Germline values: CDR1 MNHEY, CDR2 SVGEGT. The CDR3 is CASSYSVAVTGRGYTF. The sequenced part of the CDR3 DNA is TGTGCCAGCAGTTACTCGGTAGCCGTGACAGGGCGCGGC.

A remark on this clone: The read finishes 3 residues shy of the CDR3 end, and the germline J gene is used to complete it. The V and J genes are TRBV7-9 and TRBJ2-1; TRBD1 matches 7 bases. V lost 4 bases to trimming and J lost 4 bases; unmatched junction nucleotides: 1. CDR3 size: 13 residues. CDR1 is SEHNR, CDR2 FQNEAQ, per germline (reference sequence). CDR3 DNA, as far as it was read: TGTGCCAGCAGCTCGACAGGGTACAATGAG. Its translation is CASSSTGYNE. The CDR3 reads in full as CASSSTGYNEQFF. The entire variable domain, with the rest obtained from reference TRBV7-9 and TRBJ2-1, is as follows: DTGVSQNPRHKITKRGQNVTFRCDPISEHNRLYWYRQTLGQGPEFLTYFQNEAQLEKSRLLSDRFSAERPKGSFSTLEIQRTEQGDSAMYLCASSSTGYNEQFFGPGTRLTVL.

As concerns this clone: Read data end 3 residues before the CDR3 end; the end is taken from the germline J gene. This chain connects TRBV18 to TRBJ2-3, with 7 bases matching TRBD1. The V gene's germline CDR1 is KGHSH and CDR2 LQKENI. Germline trimming cut 2 bases from V and 0 bases from J; bases unmatched to any gene: 8. The CDR3 runs 17 residues. CDR3 DNA, as far as it was read: TGTGCCAGCTCACCAGATACCGGGACAGAAAGCACAGATACG. It is translated as CASSPDTGTESTDT. The full CDR3 is CASSPDTGTESTDTQYF.

On this clone itself: The read comes to an end 3 residues before the CDR3 does, leaving the germline J gene to fill in the end. The V call is TRBV19, the J call TRBJ1-2, with D tentatively TRBD1 (5 bases). This CDR3 comprises 15 residues. Germline loops: CDR1 LNHDA, CDR2 SQIVND (reference sequence). V was pared by 7 bases and J by 4 bases, with 19 bases between. The sequenced CDR3 bases are TGTGCCAGTACAAACGAGGAGGCCGGGGGCTATGGC. Its protein product is CASTNEEAGGYG. In full, the CDR3 is CASTNEEAGGYGYTF.

About this clone itself: The read terminates 3 residues before the CDR3 end, so the remaining end is supplied by the germline J gene. The chain employs TRBV6-2 or TRBV6-3 and TRBJ1-1, with D tentatively TRBD1 (6 bases). CDR3 length equals 15 residues. Germline CDR1 MNHEY, CDR2 SVGEGT. With 2 bases removed from V and 1 base from J, the gap between germline ends came to 11 bases. The CDR3 bases that were read are TGTGCCAGCAGTTACAGGGGGATGGGGAACACTGAA. Translation gives CASSYRGMGNTE. The full CDR3 protein is CASSYRGMGNTEAFF.

With regard to this clone: The read stops 3 residues short of the end of the CDR3; the missing end is completed from the germline J gene. The chain joins TRBV12-3 or TRBV12-4 to TRBJ1-1; TRBD1 matches at 10 bases. The V gene end was trimmed by 2 bases and the J gene end by 4 bases; junction bases not matched to a gene: 4. The CDR3 sequence is 15 residues long. The CDR3 DNA, read in part, is TGTGCCAGCAGTTTAACCGGGACAGGGGCCACTGAA. Protein product: CASSLTGTGATE. The whole CDR3 protein is CASSLTGTGATEAFF.